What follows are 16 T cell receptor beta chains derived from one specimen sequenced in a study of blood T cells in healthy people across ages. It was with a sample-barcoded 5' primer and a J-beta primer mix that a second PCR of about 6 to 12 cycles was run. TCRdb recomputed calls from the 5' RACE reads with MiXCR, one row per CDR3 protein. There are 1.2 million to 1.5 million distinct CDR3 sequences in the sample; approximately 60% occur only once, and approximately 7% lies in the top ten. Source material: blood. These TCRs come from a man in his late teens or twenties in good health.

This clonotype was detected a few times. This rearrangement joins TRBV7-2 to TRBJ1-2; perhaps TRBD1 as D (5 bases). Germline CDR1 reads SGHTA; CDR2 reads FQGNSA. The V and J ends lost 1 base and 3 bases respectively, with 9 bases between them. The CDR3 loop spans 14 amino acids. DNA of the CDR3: TGTGCCAGCAGCTTAGAGGGGACCGACTATGGCTACACCTTC. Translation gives CASSLEGTDYGYTF. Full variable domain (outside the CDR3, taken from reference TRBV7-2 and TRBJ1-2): GAGVSQSPSNKVTEKGKDVELRCDPISGHTALYWYRQSLGQGLEFLIYFQGNSAPDKSGLPSDRFSAERTGGSVSTLTIQRTQQEDSAVYLCASSLEGTDYGYTFGSGTRLTVV.

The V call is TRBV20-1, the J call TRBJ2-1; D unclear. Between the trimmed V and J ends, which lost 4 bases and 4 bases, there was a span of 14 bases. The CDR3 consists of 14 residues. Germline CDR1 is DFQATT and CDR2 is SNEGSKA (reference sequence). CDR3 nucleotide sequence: TGCAGTGCTATCGGTCCGGAGACTTACAATGAGCAGTTCTTC. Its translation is CSAIGPETYNEQFF.

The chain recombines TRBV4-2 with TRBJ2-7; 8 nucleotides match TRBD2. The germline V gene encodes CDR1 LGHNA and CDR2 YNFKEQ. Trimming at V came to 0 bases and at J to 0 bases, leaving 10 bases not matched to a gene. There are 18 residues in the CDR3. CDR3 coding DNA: TGTGCCAGCAGCCAAGAGGGACTAGGTGGGCGGAGCTCCTACGAGCAGTACTTC. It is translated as CASSQEGLGGRSSYEQYF.

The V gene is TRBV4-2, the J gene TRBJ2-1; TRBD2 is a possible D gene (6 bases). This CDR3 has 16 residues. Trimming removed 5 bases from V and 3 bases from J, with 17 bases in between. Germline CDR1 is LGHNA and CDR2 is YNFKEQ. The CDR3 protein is CASSAEAGSFYNEQFF. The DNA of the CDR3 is TGTGCCAGCAGCGCGGAGGCGGGGTCGTTCTACAATGAGCAGTTCTTC.

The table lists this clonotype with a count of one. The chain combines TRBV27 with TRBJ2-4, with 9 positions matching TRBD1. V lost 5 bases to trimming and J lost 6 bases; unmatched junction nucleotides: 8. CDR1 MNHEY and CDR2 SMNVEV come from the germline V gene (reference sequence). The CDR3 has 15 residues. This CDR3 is CASSTRDRVTNIQYF. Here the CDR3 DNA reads TGTGCCAGCAGTACGAGGGACAGGGTAACAAACATTCAGTACTTC.

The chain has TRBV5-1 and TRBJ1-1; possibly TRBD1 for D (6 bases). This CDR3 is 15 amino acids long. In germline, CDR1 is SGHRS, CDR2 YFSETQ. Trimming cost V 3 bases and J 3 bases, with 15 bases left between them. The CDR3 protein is CASSSTQGLDTEAFF. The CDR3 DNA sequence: TGCGCCAGCAGCTCGACACAGGGCCTGGACACTGAAGCTTTCTTT.

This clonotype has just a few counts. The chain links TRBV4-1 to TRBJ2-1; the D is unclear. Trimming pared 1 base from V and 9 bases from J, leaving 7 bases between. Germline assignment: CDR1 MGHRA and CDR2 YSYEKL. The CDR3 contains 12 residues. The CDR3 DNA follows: TGCGCCAGCAGCCAAGTCCAGGTTGAGCAGTTCTTC. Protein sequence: CASSQVQVEQFF.

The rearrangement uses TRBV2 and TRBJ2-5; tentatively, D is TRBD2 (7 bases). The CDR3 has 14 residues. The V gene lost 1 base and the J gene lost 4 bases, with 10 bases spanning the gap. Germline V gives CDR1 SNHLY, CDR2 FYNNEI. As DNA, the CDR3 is TGTGCCAGCAGTGAAGGGGGGGGCCCAGAGACCCAGTACTTC. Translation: CASSEGGGPETQYF.

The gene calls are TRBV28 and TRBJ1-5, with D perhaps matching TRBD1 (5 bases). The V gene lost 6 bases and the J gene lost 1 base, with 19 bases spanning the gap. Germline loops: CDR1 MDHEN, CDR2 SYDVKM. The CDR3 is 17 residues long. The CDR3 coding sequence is TGTGCCAGCAGCCAAAGGGACGCCGGGAGGAGCAATCAGCCCCAGCATTTT. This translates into CASSQRDAGRSNQPQHF.

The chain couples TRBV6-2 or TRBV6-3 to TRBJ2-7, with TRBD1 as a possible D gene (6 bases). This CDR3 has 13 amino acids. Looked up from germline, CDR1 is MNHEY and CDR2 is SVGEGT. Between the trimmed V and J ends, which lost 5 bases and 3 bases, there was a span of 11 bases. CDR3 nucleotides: TGTGCCAGCAGTGACCAGGGGTTCTACGAGCAGTACTTC. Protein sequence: CASSDQGFYEQYF.

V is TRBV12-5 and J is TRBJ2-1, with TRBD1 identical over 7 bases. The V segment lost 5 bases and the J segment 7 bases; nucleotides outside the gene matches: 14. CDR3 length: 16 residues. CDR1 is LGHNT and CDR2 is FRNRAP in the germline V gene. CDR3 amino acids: CASGPQGIRPSNEQFF. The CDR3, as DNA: TGTGCTAGTGGTCCACAGGGGATTCGGCCTTCGAATGAGCAGTTCTTC. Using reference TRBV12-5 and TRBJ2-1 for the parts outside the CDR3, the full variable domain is DARVTQTPRHKVTEMGQEVTMRCQPILGHNTVFWYRQTMMQGLELLAYFRNRAPLDDSGMPKDRFSAEMPDATLATLKIQPSEPRDSAVYFCASGPQGIRPSNEQFFGPGTRLTVL.

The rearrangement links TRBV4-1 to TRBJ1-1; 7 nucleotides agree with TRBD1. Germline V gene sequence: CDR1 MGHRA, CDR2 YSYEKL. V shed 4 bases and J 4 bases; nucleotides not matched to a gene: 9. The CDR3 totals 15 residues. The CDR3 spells CASSPGNRGGTEAFF. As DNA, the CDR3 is TGCGCCAGCAGCCCCGGAAACAGGGGAGGCACTGAAGCTTTCTTT.

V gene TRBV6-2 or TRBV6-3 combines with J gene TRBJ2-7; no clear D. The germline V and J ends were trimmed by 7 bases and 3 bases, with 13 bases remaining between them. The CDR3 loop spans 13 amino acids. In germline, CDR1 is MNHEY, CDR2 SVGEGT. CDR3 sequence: CASNGKEGYEQYF. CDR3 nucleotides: TGTGCCAGCAATGGTAAGGAAGGCTACGAGCAGTACTTC.

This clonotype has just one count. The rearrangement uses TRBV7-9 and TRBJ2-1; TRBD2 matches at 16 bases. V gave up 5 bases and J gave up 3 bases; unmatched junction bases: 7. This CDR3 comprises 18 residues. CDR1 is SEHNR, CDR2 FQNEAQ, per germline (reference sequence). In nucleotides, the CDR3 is TGTGCCAGCAGCCCTACGGGACTAGCGGGAGGGGACTACAATGAGCAGTTCTTC. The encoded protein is CASSPTGLAGGDYNEQFF.

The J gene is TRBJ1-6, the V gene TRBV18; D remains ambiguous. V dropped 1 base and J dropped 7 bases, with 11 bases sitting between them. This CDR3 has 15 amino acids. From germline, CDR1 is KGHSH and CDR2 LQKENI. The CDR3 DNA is TGTGCCAGCTCACCACAGGGAACCCTCAATTCACCCCTCCACTTT. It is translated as CASSPQGTLNSPLHF.

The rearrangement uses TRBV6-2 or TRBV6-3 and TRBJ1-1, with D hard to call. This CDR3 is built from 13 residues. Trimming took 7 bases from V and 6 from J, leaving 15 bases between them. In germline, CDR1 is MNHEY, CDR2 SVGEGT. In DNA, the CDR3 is TGTGCCAGCACGGACCGGGGAGTGGCTGAAGCTTTCTTT. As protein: CASTDRGVAEAFF.